The 24 T cell receptor beta chains below were found in one sample sequenced in a study of T cells expressing NK-cell markers. From its re-call of the 5' RACE reads, TCRdb lists each CDR3 protein once, without DNA. The table lists roughly 170,000 distinct CDR3 sequences. Sequencing used blood T cells: a sorted CD56 or NKG2C T cell subset, CD4+ or CD8+ T cells, or bulk PBMC T cells (not recorded which). Source of these receptors: a woman aged 18-69 years in good health.

The rearrangement joins TRBV29-1 to TRBJ1-2. Germline V lookup: CDR1 SQVTM, CDR2 ANQGSEA. The CDR3 extends over 11 amino acids. The CDR3 sequence is CSGTENYGYTF.

This chain links TRBV20-1 with TRBJ2-3; TCRdb proposes TRBD2, but this gene call is untestable without DNA. The CDR3 has 13 amino acids. Germline V gene sequence: CDR1 DFQATT, CDR2 SNEGSKA (reference sequence). CDR3 in amino acids: CSQGLARADTQYF.

The CDR3 reads CASSQDSRPAYEQYF. This chain links TRBV4-1 with TRBJ2-7. The CDR3 has 15 amino acids. Germline CDR1 and CDR2: MGHRA and YSYEKL.

This chain connects TRBV5-1 to TRBJ1-2. Germline values: CDR1 SGHRS, CDR2 YFSETQ. The CDR3 has 14 residues. The CDR3 here is CASSLGQFNYGYTF.

This chain uses TRBV20-1 with TRBJ2-7; the TRBD1 assignment by TCRdb is unverifiable without DNA. The germline V gene has CDR1 DFQATT and CDR2 SNEGSKA (reference sequence). The CDR3 loop spans 16 amino acids. CDR3 sequence reads: CSARRAGARLNYEQYF.

V usage is TRBV5-1 and J usage is TRBJ2-1; as DNA is missing, the TRBD1 call by TCRdb cannot be tested. In germline, CDR1 is SGHRS, CDR2 YFSETQ. This CDR3 region has 16 residues. The CDR3 spells CASSLGTGRSYNEQFF.

This chain links TRBV7-2 with TRBJ1-1; TCRdb's D call of TRBD1 is untestable without DNA. This CDR3 has 14 amino acids. CDR1 and CDR2 (germline): SGHTA, FQGNSA. CDR3 protein: CASSRRGYNTEAFF.

This chain uses TRBV6-1 with TRBJ1-1; TCRdb gives TRBD1 as the D gene, but with no DNA this cannot be confirmed. Germline V gives CDR1 MNHNS, CDR2 SASEGT. This CDR3 comprises 14 residues. CDR3 sequence: CASSERQLNTEAFF.

The chain is built from TRBV14 and TRBJ1-4. From germline, CDR1 is SGHDN and CDR2 FVKESK. This CDR3 is built from 15 residues. The CDR3 reads CASSGGVGLNEKLFF.

V gene TRBV18 combines with J gene TRBJ1-1. CDR3 length: 12 residues. Germline V CDR1 and CDR2: KGHSH, LQKENI. The CDR3 here is CASSPGPNEAFF.

This chain connects TRBV12-3 or TRBV12-4 to TRBJ2-7; checking the TCRdb D call of TRBD1 is not possible without DNA. The CDR3 contains 18 residues. Here the CDR3 reads CASSLWQGRGFWDYEQYF.

The genes are TRBV7-3 and TRBJ1-1; TCRdb's D gene call, TRBD1, goes unchecked for lack of DNA. Germline CDR1 and CDR2: SGHTA and FQGTGA. The length of the CDR3 is 18 residues. CDR3 amino acids: CASSLVGAGQRMNTEAFF. The full variable domain, completed using reference TRBV7-3 and TRBJ1-1, is GAGVSQTPSNKVTEKGKYVELRCDPISGHTALYWYRQSLGQGPEFLIYFQGTGAADDSGLPNDRFFAVRPEGSVSTLKIQRTERGDSAVYLCASSLVGAGQRMNTEAFFGQGTRLTVV.

The chain has TRBV12-3 or TRBV12-4 and TRBJ2-1; TCRdb lists TRBD2, though no DNA is available to test this call. The CDR3 runs 14 residues. CDR3 in amino acids: CASSVSGIRDEQFF.

The chain recombines TRBV12-3 or TRBV12-4 with TRBJ1-1; no DNA is available, so the TRBD1 call from TCRdb remains unchecked. This CDR3 has 12 amino acids. The CDR3 loop reads CASSLYGQAEFF.

The rearrangement links TRBV20-1 to TRBJ2-1; lacking DNA, the TRBD2 call made by TCRdb goes unchecked. CDR3 length equals 18 residues. The germline CDR1 and CDR2 sequences are DFQATT and SNEGSKA (reference sequence). The CDR3 here is CSARDGTSGRAHYNEQFF.

The chain links TRBV10-3 to TRBJ2-1. This CDR3 region has 13 residues. Germline V CDR1 and CDR2: ENHRY, SYGVKD. The CDR3 protein is CAISGDVRIGQFF.

V usage is TRBV7-8 and J usage is TRBJ2-5; TCRdb's assignment of TRBD1 cannot be checked, as there is no DNA. This CDR3 is 14 amino acids long. Germline assignment: CDR1 SGHVS and CDR2 FQNEAQ. CDR3: CASSLRTFQETQYF.

The chain is built from TRBV3-1 and TRBJ2-6. Germline CDR1 and CDR2: LGHDT and YNNKEL (reference sequence). CDR3 length: 17 amino acids. CDR3 sequence reads: CASSHWTVIGGANVLTF.

The gene calls are TRBV24-1 and TRBJ2-5; the TCRdb call, TRBD1, lacks DNA for checking. CDR3 length: 16 residues. Per the germline V gene, CDR1 is KGHDR and CDR2 is SFDVKD. The CDR3 spells CATSDPRDSNPETQYF.

The chain joins TRBV5-5 to TRBJ2-1. The CDR3 contains 16 residues. Germline CDR1 is SGHKS and CDR2 is YYEKEE (reference sequence). CDR3 loop: CASSLEVYLGYNEQFF.

This sequence joins TRBV12-3 or TRBV12-4 and TRBJ1-2; lacking DNA, the TRBD1 call made by TCRdb goes unchecked. The CDR3 has 14 amino acids. The chain's CDR3 is CASSSTGQSYGYTF.

The chain has TRBV5-1 and TRBJ2-3; TCRdb gives TRBD1 as the D gene, but with no DNA this cannot be confirmed. CDR3 length equals 15 residues. From germline, CDR1 is SGHRS and CDR2 YFSETQ. The CDR3 protein is CASSLGDRLTDTQYF.

This chain connects TRBV5-1 to TRBJ2-1; TCRdb reports TRBD2, a call that lacks DNA to check it against. Germline CDR1 and CDR2: SGHRS and YFSETQ. This CDR3 is built from 15 residues. This CDR3 is CASSLAGTSGKEQFF.

The chain is built from TRBV10-3 and TRBJ2-3. The germline CDR1 and CDR2 sequences are ENHRY and SYGVKD. The length of the CDR3 is 14 residues. This CDR3 is CAINPGTRTDTQYF.